This T cell receptor beta chain was recovered during a study of T cell responses to AZD1222 COVID-19 vaccine. This CDR3 is 15 amino acids long. Trimming cost V 2 bases and J 5 bases, with 14 bases left between them. CDR1 is MNHEY, CDR2 SVGEGT, per germline. Data came from immunoSEQ multiplex PCR; TCRdb stores just in-frame clones and leaves some out. The sample includes 99,000 or so clones, roughly 82% of them seen just once. The sequence came from an adult in good health. The rearrangement uses TRBV6-2 or TRBV6-3 and TRBJ2-3, with a possible D match to TRBD2 (6 bases). The sequenced sample was peripheral blood, obtained on day 0 of AZD1222 vaccination. The CDR3 DNA reads TGTGCCAGCAGTTACGGGAGGTTTGGTGGAGATACGCAGTATTTT. Amino acid sequence: CASSYGRFGGDTQYF.